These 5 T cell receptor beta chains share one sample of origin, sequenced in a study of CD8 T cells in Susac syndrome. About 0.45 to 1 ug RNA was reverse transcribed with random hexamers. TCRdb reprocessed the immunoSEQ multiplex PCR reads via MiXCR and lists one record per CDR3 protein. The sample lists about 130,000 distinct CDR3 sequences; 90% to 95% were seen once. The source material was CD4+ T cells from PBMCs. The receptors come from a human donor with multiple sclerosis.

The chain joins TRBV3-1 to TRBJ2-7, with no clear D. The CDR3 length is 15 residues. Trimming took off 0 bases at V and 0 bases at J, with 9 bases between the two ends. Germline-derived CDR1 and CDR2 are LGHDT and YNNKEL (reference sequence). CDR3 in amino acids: CASSQEESVSYEQYF. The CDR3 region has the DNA TGTGCCAGCAGCCAAGAAGAATCGGTCTCCTACGAGCAGTACTTC.

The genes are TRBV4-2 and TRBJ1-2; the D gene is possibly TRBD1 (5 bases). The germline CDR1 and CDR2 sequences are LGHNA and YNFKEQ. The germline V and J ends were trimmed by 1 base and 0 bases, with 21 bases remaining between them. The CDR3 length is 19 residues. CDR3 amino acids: CASSQALGFGAVPNYGYTF. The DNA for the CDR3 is TGTGCCAGCAGCCAAGCCTTGGGTTTCGGGGCCGTCCCTAACTATGGCTACACCTTC.

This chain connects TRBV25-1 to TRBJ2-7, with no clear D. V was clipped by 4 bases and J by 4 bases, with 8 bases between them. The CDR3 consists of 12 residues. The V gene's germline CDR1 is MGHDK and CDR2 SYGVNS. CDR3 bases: TGTGCCAGCAGTGTCACATCATACGAGCAGTACTTC. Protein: CASSVTSYEQYF.

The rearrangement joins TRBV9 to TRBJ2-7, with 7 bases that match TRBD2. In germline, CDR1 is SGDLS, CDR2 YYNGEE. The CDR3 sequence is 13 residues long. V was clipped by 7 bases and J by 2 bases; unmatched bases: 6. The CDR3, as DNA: TGTGCCAGCGGGGGACTATCACCCTACGAGCAGTACTTC. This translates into CASGGLSPYEQYF.

The CDR3 reads CSVEKDRVTAFF. The CDR3 DNA follows: TGCAGCGTTGAAAAGGACAGGGTGACGGCTTTCTTT. This chain links TRBV29-1 with TRBJ1-1; 8 bases agree with TRBD1. Germline-derived CDR1 and CDR2 are SQVTM and ANQGSEA. This CDR3 contains 12 residues. J lost 11 bases, V lost 2 bases, and 7 bases had no gene match.